This is a list of T cell receptor beta chains from one sample in a study of molecular identifiers for immune sequencing clone quantification. One entry per CDR3 protein, called by TCRdb with MiXCR from the PCR reads. Of approximately 550,000 distinct CDR3 sequences listed, around a fifth were seen once; the top ten hold 0.7% to 0.95%. The material sequenced was naive CD8+ T cells from blood, with Jurkat cell RNA spiked in. These receptors all come from a human donor in good health. Some libraries in this study had Jurkat cell RNA spiked in. Each CDR3 is given with its conserved first and last residue. A D gene is named only where the DNA matches it firmly. Some rows mark clone size as missing; the rest say once, few, many or name a class of expanded clone.

d_call j_call v_call clone_size cdr3_aa cdr3_nt
NA TRBJ2-5 TRBV7-9 many CASSEPTGETQYF TGTGCCAGCAGCGAGCCTACCGGAGAGACCCAGTACTTC
NA TRBJ1-5 TRBV19 many CATTGGNQPQHF TGTGCCACAACAGGAGGCAATCAGCCCCAGCATTTT
TRBD1 TRBJ2-5 TRBV7-6 NA CASSLEATGGETQYF TGTGCCAGCAGCTTAGAGGCGACAGGGGGGGAGACCCAGTACTTC
NA TRBJ1-5 TRBV12-3/TRBV12-4 few CASSFGIYSNQPQHF TGTGCCAGCAGTTTTGGCATTTATAGCAATCAGCCCCAGCATTTT
NA TRBJ1-2 TRBV7-2 many CASSATDSFYGYTF TGTGCCAGCAGCGCGACGGATTCCTTCTATGGCTACACCTTC
NA TRBJ1-5 TRBV30 NA CAWADPASNQPQHF TGTGCCTGGGCGGACCCAGCTAGCAATCAGCCCCAGCATTTT
NA TRBJ1-2 TRBV7-9 few CASSRDVRFNYGYTF TGTGCCAGCAGCCGGGACGTCAGGTTTAACTATGGCTACACCTTC
NA TRBJ2-1 TRBV25-1 few CASSDNPFSYNEQFF TGTGCCAGCAGCGACAATCCCTTTTCCTACAATGAGCAGTTCTTC
NA TRBJ2-3 TRBV19 NA CASSIWGDIKSARRTDTQYF TGTGCCAGTAGTATATGGGGGGACATAAAAAGTGCTCGTCGCACAGATACGCAGTATTTT
TRBD2 TRBJ2-3 TRBV6-6 many CASTVSGGKLMDTQYF TGTGCCAGCACTGTAAGCGGGGGGAAACTAATGGATACGCAGTATTTT
NA TRBJ2-4 TRBV4-3 NA CASSQDRYLAKNIQYF TGCGCCAGCAGCCAAGATAGGTACCTAGCCAAAAACATTCAGTACTTC
NA TRBJ2-7 TRBV28 NA CASSLVHLGTYEQYF TGTGCCAGCAGTTTAGTCCATCTTGGAACCTACGAGCAGTACTTC
NA TRBJ1-2 TRBV6-2/TRBV6-3 NA CASSYGNYGYTF TGTGCCAGCAGTTACGGAAACTATGGCTACACCTTC
NA TRBJ2-7 TRBV20-1 NA CSARMEGYEQYF TGCAGTGCTAGAATGGAGGGGTACGAGCAGTACTTC
TRBD1 TRBJ1-6 TRBV9 many CASSVEGTGNSPLHF TGTGCCAGCAGCGTAGAAGGGACAGGGAATTCACCCCTCCACTTT
NA TRBJ2-2 TRBV30 NA CAWGPWGPGELFF TGTGCCTGGGGGCCTTGGGGGCCCGGGGAGCTGTTTTTT
NA TRBJ2-3 TRBV28 NA CASSSGQGLAGADTQYF NA
TRBD2 TRBJ2-1 TRBV7-9 many CASSPKRIAGGVPEQFF TGTGCCAGCAGCCCCAAACGAATAGCGGGAGGCGTACCTGAGCAGTTCTTC
NA TRBJ2-1 TRBV11-2 many CASSSPGAASSYNEQFF TGTGCCAGCAGCTCCCCCGGAGCGGCCAGCTCCTACAATGAGCAGTTCTTC
NA TRBJ2-5 TRBV7-8 many CASSLGTVPYQETQYF TGTGCCAGCAGCTTAGGTACCGTCCCGTACCAAGAGACCCAGTACTTC
NA TRBJ2-3 TRBV24-1 many CATSDPGLITDTQYF TGTGCCACCAGTGATCCCGGGTTGATCACAGATACGCAGTATTTT
NA TRBJ1-2 TRBV14 few CASSHPPADYGYTF TGTGCCAGCAGCCACCCGCCTGCGGACTATGGCTACACCTTC
NA TRBJ1-1 TRBV6-5 few CASSYRGVDSAFF TGTGCCAGCAGTTACCGGGGGGTCGATAGCGCTTTCTTT
NA TRBJ2-3 TRBV4-3 few CASSQVGEPDTQYF TGCGCCAGCAGCCAAGTAGGTGAGCCAGATACGCAGTATTTT
NA TRBJ2-7 TRBV7-6 many CASSFTNQGPYEQYF TGTGCCAGCAGCTTTACCAACCAGGGGCCCTACGAGCAGTACTTC
TRBD2 TRBJ2-3 TRBV7-3 once CASSLQGDSSGSAPSSTDTQYF TGTGCCAGCAGCTTACAGGGGGACTCTAGCGGGAGCGCCCCATCTAGCACAGATACGCAGTATTTT
NA TRBJ2-7 TRBV20-1 many CSARSPMGYEQYF TGCAGTGCTAGATCCCCGATGGGTTACGAGCAGTACTTC
NA TRBJ2-7 TRBV21-1 NA CASSKSSARAYEQHF TGTGCCAGCAGCAAATCGTCAGCGAGAGCCTACGAGCAGCACTTC
TRBD2 TRBJ2-3 TRBV28 few CASTGTSGTMSDTDTQYF TGTGCCAGCACCGGGACTAGCGGGACTATGTCTGACACAGATACGCAGTATTTT
TRBD1 TRBJ2-1 TRBV6-5 NA CASKQGARGHEQFF TGTGCCAGCAAACAGGGGGCGCGGGGTCATGAGCAGTTCTTC
NA TRBJ2-2 TRBV2 NA CASSEGKGYTGELFF TGTGCCAGCAGTGAAGGAAAGGGGTACACCGGGGAGCTGTTTTTT
NA TRBJ2-3 TRBV4-2 many CASSQEIAAASTDTQYF TGCGCCAGCAGCCAAGAGATTGCAGCGGCTAGCACAGATACGCAGTATTTT
NA TRBJ1-4 TRBV27 many CASSLSVGSQFEKLFF TGTGCCAGCAGTTTATCTGTGGGGTCCCAGTTTGAAAAACTGTTTTTT
NA TRBJ2-3 TRBV14 NA CAGSQGPGHTDTQYF TGTGCCGGCAGCCAAGGGCCAGGGCACACAGATACGCAGTATTTT
NA TRBJ2-1 TRBV27 once CASSLSQATYNEQFF TGTGCCAGCAGTTTGTCCCAGGCCACCTACAATGAGCAGTTCTTC
NA TRBJ2-7 TRBV29-1 many CSAMGITPGEQYF TGCAGCGCAATGGGGATCACCCCGGGGGAGCAGTACTTC
TRBD1 TRBJ1-5 TRBV4-1 many CASSQETGPNQPQHF TGCGCCAGCAGCCAGGAGACAGGGCCCAATCAGCCCCAGCATTTT
TRBD2 TRBJ2-7 TRBV7-6 many CASSSGTSDAQYF TGTGCCAGCAGCTCTGGGACTAGCGATGCGCAGTACTTC
NA TRBJ2-2 TRBV7-9 few CASSGGSGELFF TGTGCCAGCAGTGGGGGCTCCGGGGAGCTGTTTTTT
NA TRBJ1-3 TRBV3-1 NA CASSQSGRISGNTTYF TGTGCCAGCAGCCAGTCAGGACGGATCTCTGGAAACACCACATATTTT
NA TRBJ2-2 TRBV19 many CASIDATGYTGELFF TGTGCCAGTATTGACGCGACAGGATACACCGGGGAGCTGTTTTTT
NA TRBJ2-5 TRBV7-9 many CASSLLNPETQYF TGTGCCAGCAGCTTGCTAAACCCAGAGACCCAGTACTTC
NA TRBJ1-1 TRBV4-3 many CASSQDRGWTAEAFF TGCGCCAGCAGCCAAGACAGGGGCTGGACCGCTGAAGCTTTCTTT
NA TRBJ2-1 TRBV19 NA CASSVWGMGDEQFF TGTGCCAGTAGTGTATGGGGGATGGGCGATGAGCAGTTCTTC
NA TRBJ1-6 TRBV10-2 NA CASSEGRSNSPLHF TGCGCCAGCAGTGAGGGACGGAGTAATTCACCCCTCCACTTT
NA TRBJ2-7 TRBV7-6 many CASSPGHLGSYEQYF TGTGCCAGCAGCCCGGGACATCTGGGGTCCTACGAGCAGTACTTC
NA TRBJ2-7 TRBV4-3 NA CASSRDRTISTGYEQYF TGCGCCAGCAGCCGGGACCGAACTATCTCTACTGGCTACGAGCAGTACTTC
NA TRBJ2-7 TRBV20-1 many CSAAGRDGSYEQYF TGCAGTGCTGCGGGACGGGACGGGTCCTACGAGCAGTACTTC
NA TRBJ2-3 TRBV7-9 many CASSLVGGPDTQYF TGTGCCAGCAGCTTGGTCGGGGGCCCAGATACGCAGTATTTT
NA TRBJ2-7 TRBV20-1 few CSASVGGESYEQYF TGCAGTGCTAGTGTTGGGGGAGAATCCTACGAGCAGTACTTC
NA TRBJ1-5 TRBV6-2/TRBV6-3 few CASSLGIYQPQHF TGTGCCAGCAGCCTAGGGATTTATCAGCCCCAGCATTTT
NA TRBJ2-7 TRBV6-2/TRBV6-3 NA CASTTGSYEQYF TGTGCCAGCACTACAGGGAGCTACGAGCAGTACTTC
TRBD1 TRBJ2-7 TRBV5-6 NA CTSSEQGTGSWGQYF TGTACCAGCAGCGAGCAAGGGACAGGGTCTTGGGGGCAGTACTTC
TRBD2 TRBJ2-2 TRBV10-2 few CASTPLAGNTGELFF TGCGCCAGCACCCCCCTAGCGGGCAACACCGGGGAGCTGTTTTTT
NA TRBJ2-7 TRBV7-9 NA CASSLDLKYEQYF TGTGCCAGCAGCTTAGATCTGAAATACGAGCAGTACTTC
TRBD1 TRBJ2-1 TRBV15 many CATSSLGTGYNEQFF TGTGCCACCAGCAGCCTAGGGACAGGGTACAATGAGCAGTTCTTC
NA TRBJ2-7 TRBV6-2/TRBV6-3 NA CACPGGPLGYEQYF TGTGCCTGCCCTGGGGGCCCGCTTGGATACGAGCAGTACTTC